These 7 T cell receptor beta chains originate from one sample sequenced in a study of blood T cell repertoires in COVID-19. Using immunoSEQ multiplex PCR, the repertoire was profiled, and TCRdb retains in-frame clones only, with some absent. The table has approximately 230,000 clones, almost 85% seen once. Specimen: PBMCs or T cells enriched from blood (not recorded which). The receptors derive from a man aged 40-55 years who had recovered from COVID-19.

The chain has TRBV19 and TRBJ1-2; D is unclear. Trimming left V 5 bases short and J 8 bases short, with 15 bases between. The CDR3 extends over 13 amino acids. Germline V lookup: CDR1 LNHDA, CDR2 SQIVND (reference sequence). The CDR3 DNA reads as TGTGCCAGTAGTCTCCGGGGTTCGTGGGGCTACACCTTC. It yields the protein CASSLRGSWGYTF.

This clone was detected a few times. The rearrangement links TRBV6-2 or TRBV6-3 to TRBJ2-1, with 9 bases matching TRBD1. This CDR3 has 15 residues. CDR1 MNHEY and CDR2 SVGEGT come from the germline V gene. Germline trimming cut 4 bases from V and 5 bases from J; bases unmatched to any gene: 6. CDR3 sequence: CASSSPGQGNNEQFF. The CDR3 bases are TGTGCCAGCAGTTCCCCGGGACAGGGTAACAATGAGCAGTTCTTC.

This clone was observed once. This rearrangement joins TRBV19 to TRBJ2-4, with 12 nucleotides matching TRBD2. This CDR3 is 19 amino acids long. The V segment lost 3 bases and the J segment 1 base; nucleotides outside the gene matches: 10. Germline CDR1 reads LNHDA; CDR2 reads SQIVND (reference sequence). The chain's CDR3 is CASSIDGLAGSGAKNIQYF. DNA of the CDR3: TGTGCCAGTAGTATCGACGGACTAGCGGGGTCAGGTGCCAAAAACATTCAGTACTTC.

This clone showed up just once. CDR3: CASSVVGQGVIGYTF. As DNA, the CDR3 is TGTGCCAGCAGCGTAGTAGGGCAGGGGGTAATCGGCTACACCTTC. The chain is built from TRBV9 and TRBJ1-2; 7 bases line up with TRBD1. The ends lost 0 bases at V and 8 bases at J; junction bases unmatched: 10. The CDR3 runs 15 residues. CDR1 SGDLS and CDR2 YYNGEE come from the germline V gene.

The chain employs TRBV5-1 and TRBJ1-3, with 7 bases that match TRBD1. The CDR3 covers 18 residues. The germline gives CDR1 SGHRS, CDR2 YFSETQ. Losses at the gene ends were 4 bases for V and 0 bases for J; bases not matched to a gene: 13. CDR3 residues: CASSPQAGTAISGNTIYF. CDR3 bases: TGCGCCAGCAGCCCCCAAGCCGGGACAGCGATCTCTGGAAACACCATATATTTT.

V and J are TRBV6-4 and TRBJ2-1, with 9 positions matching TRBD2. CDR3 size: 15 residues. Germline CDR1 is MRHNA and CDR2 is SNTAGT. V was clipped by 5 bases and J by 4 bases; unmatched bases: 6. CDR3 loop: CASSLLAGPYNEQFF. Here the CDR3 DNA reads TGTGCCAGCAGTTTACTAGCGGGCCCTTACAATGAGCAGTTCTTC.

The V gene is TRBV6-1, the J gene TRBJ2-1; 12 positions match TRBD2. Germline V gives CDR1 MNHNS, CDR2 SASEGT. The J segment lost 7 bases and the V segment lost 7 bases, leaving 8 bases of the junction unmatched. The CDR3 has 15 residues. The CDR3: CASTQPSGGANEQFF. The CDR3 DNA is TGTGCCAGCACCCAACCTAGCGGGGGGGCAAATGAGCAGTTCTTC.